Sequencing of this T cell receptor (beta chain) was carried out in a study of cytomegalovirus exposure and HLA in healthy donors. Study-wide results and caveats: Specificity of three CMV-associated chains for CMV antigens was verified in vitro. When analyzed later, the rates of TCR association showed variation by HLA locus, with DRB1 the most and HLA-C the fewest.

A single count supports this clone. Its antigen remains unknown. This PCR relied on a set of 60 Vbeta primers and 13 Jbeta primers. Profiled with immunoSEQ multiplex PCR; TCRdb holds only in-frame clones, not every one. The repertoire includes approximately 120,000 clones, 65% to 80% of them detected once, and around 13% sits in the top ten. V lost 4 bases and J lost 0, with 19 bases in between. The CDR3 has 19 residues. The germline CDR1 and CDR2 sequences are MGHRA and YSYEKL. The V gene is TRBV4-1, the J gene TRBJ2-6; no clear D. The TCR sequence derives from a woman aged 40 to 50 in good health and CMV-seropositive. The source material was PBMCs. CDR3 in DNA: TGCGCCAGCAGCCCAGAAGGCGGCATTGGTATCTCTGGGGCCAACGTCCTGACTTTC. Encoded protein: CASSPEGGIGISGANVLTF.